These T cell receptor beta chains were read from a single sample in a study of cytomegalovirus exposure and HLA in healthy donors. The protocol was immunoSEQ multiplex PCR, while the TCRdb copy is restricted to in-frame clones and leaves out a portion. This table holds fewer than 150,000 clones, over 75% found once. Sequencing was performed on PBMCs. All receptors come from a man in his fifties in good health and CMV-seronegative. Each CDR3 is given with its conserved first and last residue. The D gene is left open where the match is weak. Size tells how often a clone was seen (once, few, many) or the class of an expanded clone, and some rows leave it out.

few	TRBJ2-7	-	TRBV10-3	CAISDRSYEQYF	TGTGCCATCAGTGACCGTTCCTACGAGCAGTACTTC
few	TRBJ1-1	TRBD1	TRBV2	CASSEVTGGNEAFF	TGTGCCAGCAGTGAAGTGACAGGGGGTAATGAAGCTTTCTTT
-	TRBJ2-2	TRBD1	TRBV5-4	CASSSSVGQSTGELFF	TGTGCCAGCAGCTCGAGTGTGGGACAGTCAACCGGGGAGCTGTTTTTT
-	TRBJ2-6	-	TRBV6-5	CASRSGAGANVLTF	TGTGCCAGCAGGTCGGGTGCTGGGGCCAACGTCCTGACTTTC
-	TRBJ2-1	TRBD2	TRBV27	CASSLLAGEQFF	TGTGCCAGCAGTTTACTAGCGGGAGAGCAGTTCTTC
-	TRBJ1-3	-	TRBV30	CACTERNTIYF	TGTGCCTGTACAGAGAGAAACACCATATATTTT
few	TRBJ2-1	-	TRBV10-2	CASSPGRDAYNEQFF	TGCGCCAGCAGTCCCGGCCGGGATGCCTACAATGAGCAGTTCTTC
-	TRBJ1-1	-	TRBV14	CASSLQGNTEAFF	TGTGCCAGCAGCCTACAGGGCAACACTGAAGCTTTCTTT
-	TRBJ1-6	-	TRBV5-8	CASSLGQGGSPLHF	TGTGCCAGCAGCTTGGGGCAGGGCGGTTCACCCCTCCACTTT
-	TRBJ1-6	-	TRBV25-1	CASALSSYNSPLHF	TGTGCCTCCGCTTTGAGCTCCTATAATTCACCCCTCCACTTT
once	TRBJ2-1	TRBD2	TRBV4-3	CASSRQSSGRSSYNEQFF	TGCGCCAGCAGCCGGCAGAGTAGCGGGAGAAGCTCCTACAATGAGCAGTTCTTC
-	TRBJ2-2	TRBD2	TRBV27	CASTRWAGGGDTGELFF	TGTGCCAGCACCCGTTGGGCGGGAGGGGGCGACACCGGGGAGCTGTTTTTT
-	TRBJ2-7	TRBD1	TRBV28	CASSTGGAGYEQYF	TGTGCCAGCAGTACAGGGGGCGCGGGCTACGAGCAGTACTTC
-	TRBJ1-4	-	TRBV28	CASRPGEVNEKLFF	TGTGCCAGCAGGCCGGGTGAGGTTAATGAAAAACTGTTTTTT
-	TRBJ2-7	TRBD1	TRBV6-6	CASSYSRDRLYYEQYF	TGTGCCAGCAGTTACTCCCGGGACAGGCTTTACTACGAGCAGTACTTC
-	TRBJ1-3	TRBD1	TRBV9	CASSFQGARGNTIYF	TGTGCCAGCAGCTTTCAGGGGGCGCGAGGAAACACCATATATTTT
-	TRBJ2-7	TRBD2	TRBV4-3	CASSQVAGGPVHEQYF	TGCGCCAGCAGCCAAGTAGCGGGAGGGCCTGTCCACGAGCAGTACTTC
-	TRBJ1-6	-	TRBV10-2	CASSEVASPLHF	TGCGCCAGCAGTGAGGTGGCTTCACCCCTCCACTTT
-	TRBJ2-3	TRBD1	TRBV7-3	CASSTGGPQYF	TGTGCCAGCAGCACAGGGGGCCCGCAGTATTTT
-	TRBJ1-2	-	TRBV28	CASSKGGSNYGYTF	TGTGCCAGCTCCAAGGGTGGGAGTAACTATGGCTACACCTTC
once	TRBJ2-3	-	TRBV5-1	CASSSSSGAARDTQYF	TGCGCCAGCAGCTCGTCGTCAGGGGCGGCCCGAGATACGCAGTATTTT
-	TRBJ2-7	-	TRBV2	CASSPEWGDEQYF	TGTGCCAGCAGCCCTGAGTGGGGGGACGAGCAGTACTTC
-	TRBJ1-4	TRBD1	TRBV7-4	CASSLAGQGPTNEKLFF	TGTGCCAGCAGCTTAGCGGGACAGGGTCCAACTAATGAAAAACTGTTTTTT
few	TRBJ1-5	-	TRBV6-1	CASSEAGGANQPQHF	TGTGCCAGCAGTGAAGCGGGGGGAGCAAATCAGCCCCAGCATTTT
-	TRBJ2-3	TRBD2	TRBV5-8	CATLPRETDTQYF	TGTGCCACCCTTCCGCGGGAGACAGATACGCAGTATTTT
many	TRBJ2-1	-	TRBV28	CASSLNPTGSDEQFF	TGTGCCAGCAGTTTAAATCCCACAGGATCTGATGAGCAGTTCTTC